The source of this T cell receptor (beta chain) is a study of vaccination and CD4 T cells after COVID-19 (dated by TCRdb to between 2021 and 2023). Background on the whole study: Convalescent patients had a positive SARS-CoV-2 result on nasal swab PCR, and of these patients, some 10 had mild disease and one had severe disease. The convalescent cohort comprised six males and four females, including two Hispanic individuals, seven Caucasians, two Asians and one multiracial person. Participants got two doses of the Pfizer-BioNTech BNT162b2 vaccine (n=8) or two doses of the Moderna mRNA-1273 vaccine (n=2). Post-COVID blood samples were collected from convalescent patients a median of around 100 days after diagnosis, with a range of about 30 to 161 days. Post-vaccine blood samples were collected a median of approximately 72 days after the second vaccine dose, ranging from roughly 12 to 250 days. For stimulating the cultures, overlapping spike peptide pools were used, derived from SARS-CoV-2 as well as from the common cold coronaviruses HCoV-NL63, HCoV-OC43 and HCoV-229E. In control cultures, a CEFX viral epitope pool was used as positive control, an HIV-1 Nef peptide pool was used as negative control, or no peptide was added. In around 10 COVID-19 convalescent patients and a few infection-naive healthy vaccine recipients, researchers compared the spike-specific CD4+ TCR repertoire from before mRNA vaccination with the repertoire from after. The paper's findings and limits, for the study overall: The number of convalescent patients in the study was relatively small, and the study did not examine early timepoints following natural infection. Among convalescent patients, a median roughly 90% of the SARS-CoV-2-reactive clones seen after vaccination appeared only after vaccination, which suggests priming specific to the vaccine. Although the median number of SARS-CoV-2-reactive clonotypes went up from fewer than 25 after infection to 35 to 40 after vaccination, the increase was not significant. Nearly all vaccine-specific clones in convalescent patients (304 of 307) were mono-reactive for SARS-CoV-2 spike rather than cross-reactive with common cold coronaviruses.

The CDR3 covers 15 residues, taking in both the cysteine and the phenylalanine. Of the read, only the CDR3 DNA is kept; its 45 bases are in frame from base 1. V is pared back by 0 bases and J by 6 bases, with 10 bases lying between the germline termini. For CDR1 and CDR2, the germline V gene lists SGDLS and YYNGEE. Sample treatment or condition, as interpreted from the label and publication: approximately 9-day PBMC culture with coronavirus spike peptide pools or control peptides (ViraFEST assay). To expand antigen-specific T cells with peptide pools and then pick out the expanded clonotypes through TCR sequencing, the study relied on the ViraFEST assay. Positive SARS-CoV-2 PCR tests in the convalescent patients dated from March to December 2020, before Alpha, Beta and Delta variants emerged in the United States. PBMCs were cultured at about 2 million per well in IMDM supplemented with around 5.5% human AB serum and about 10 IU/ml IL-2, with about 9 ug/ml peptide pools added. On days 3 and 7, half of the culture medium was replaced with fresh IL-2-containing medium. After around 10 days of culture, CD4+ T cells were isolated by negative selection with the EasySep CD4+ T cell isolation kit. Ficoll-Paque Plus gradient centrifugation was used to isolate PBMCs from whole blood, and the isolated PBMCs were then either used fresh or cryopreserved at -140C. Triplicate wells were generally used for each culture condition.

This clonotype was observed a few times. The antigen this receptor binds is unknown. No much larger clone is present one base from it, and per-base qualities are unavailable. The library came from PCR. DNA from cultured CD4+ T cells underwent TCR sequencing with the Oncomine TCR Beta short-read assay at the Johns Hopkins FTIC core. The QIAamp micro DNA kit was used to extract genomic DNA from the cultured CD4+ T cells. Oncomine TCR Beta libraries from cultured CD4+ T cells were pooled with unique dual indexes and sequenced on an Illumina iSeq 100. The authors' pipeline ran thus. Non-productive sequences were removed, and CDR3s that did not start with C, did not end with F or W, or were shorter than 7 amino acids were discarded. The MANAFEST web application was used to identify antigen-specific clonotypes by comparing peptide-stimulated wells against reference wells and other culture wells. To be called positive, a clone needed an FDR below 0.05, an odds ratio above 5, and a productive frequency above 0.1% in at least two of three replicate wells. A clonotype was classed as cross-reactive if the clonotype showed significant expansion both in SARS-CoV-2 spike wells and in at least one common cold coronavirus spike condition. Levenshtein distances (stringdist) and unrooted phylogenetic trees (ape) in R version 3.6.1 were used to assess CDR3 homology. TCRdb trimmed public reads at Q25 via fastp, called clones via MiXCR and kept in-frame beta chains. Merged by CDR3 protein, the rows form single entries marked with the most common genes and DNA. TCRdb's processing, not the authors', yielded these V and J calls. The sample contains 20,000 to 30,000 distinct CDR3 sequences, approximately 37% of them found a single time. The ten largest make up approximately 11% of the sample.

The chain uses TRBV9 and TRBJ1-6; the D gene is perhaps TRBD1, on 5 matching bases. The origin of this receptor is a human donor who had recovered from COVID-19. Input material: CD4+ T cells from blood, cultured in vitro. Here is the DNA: TGTGCCAGCAGCGTAGCACGAGACAGTAATTCACCCCTCCACTTT. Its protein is CASSVARDSNSPLHF.